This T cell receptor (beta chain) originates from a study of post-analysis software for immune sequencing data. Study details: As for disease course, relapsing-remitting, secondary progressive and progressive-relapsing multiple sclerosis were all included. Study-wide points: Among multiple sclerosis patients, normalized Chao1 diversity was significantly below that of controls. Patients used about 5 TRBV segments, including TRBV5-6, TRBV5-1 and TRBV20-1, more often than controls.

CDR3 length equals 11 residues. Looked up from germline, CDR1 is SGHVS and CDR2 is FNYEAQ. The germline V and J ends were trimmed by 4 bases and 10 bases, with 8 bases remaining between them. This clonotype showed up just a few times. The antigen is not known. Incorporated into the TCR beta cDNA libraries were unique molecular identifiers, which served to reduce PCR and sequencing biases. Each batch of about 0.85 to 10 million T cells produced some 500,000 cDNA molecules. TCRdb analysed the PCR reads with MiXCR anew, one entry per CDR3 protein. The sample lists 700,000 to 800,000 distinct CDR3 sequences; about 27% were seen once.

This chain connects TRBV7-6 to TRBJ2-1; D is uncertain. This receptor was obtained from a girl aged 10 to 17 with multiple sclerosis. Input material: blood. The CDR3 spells CASSSSWEQFF. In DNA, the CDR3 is TGTGCCAGCAGCTCGTCGTGGGAGCAGTTCTTC.